Below are 27 T cell receptor beta chains sequenced from a single sample in a study of CD8 T cells in ankylosing spondylitis. TCRdb processed the 5' RACE reads anew with MiXCR; each CDR3 protein has one entry. Among roughly 230,000 distinct CDR3 sequences listed, under 12% were seen once. The sample taken for sequencing was blood, either unsorted or a sorted T cell fraction (not recorded which). All receptors come from a male donor with ankylosing spondylitis or in good health (not recorded which).

This clonotype was detected many times. V gene TRBV20-1 combines with J gene TRBJ2-1; D not certain. V lost 7 bases, J lost 0 bases, and 22 bases lay in between. The germline CDR1 and CDR2 sequences are DFQATT and SNEGSKA (reference sequence). The CDR3 extends over 17 amino acids. As DNA, the CDR3 is TGCAGTGTGAGAACCTCCGGGCTAGTCTCCTCCTACAATGAGCAGTTCTTC. It encodes CSVRTSGLVSSYNEQFF.

As to this clonotype: At one end the junction does not follow the germline gene, possibly because of a read error. The chain recombines TRBV12-3 or TRBV12-4 with TRBJ1-2; 8 nucleotides match TRBD1. This CDR3 comprises 16 residues. CDR3 nucleotides: TGTGCCAGCAGTTTAGCAGGGACAGGCTATAACTGTGGCTACACCTTC. Its translation is CASSLAGTGYNCGYTF.

Ten or more counts support this clonotype. V and J are TRBV25-1 and TRBJ1-5; D is perhaps TRBD1 (5 bases). The germline V gene encodes CDR1 MGHDK and CDR2 SYGVNS. CDR3 length: 13 residues. The V gene lost 1 base and the J gene lost 6 bases, with 7 bases spanning the gap. The CDR3 sequence: CASSESGRQPQHF. CDR3 coding DNA: TGTGCCAGCAGTGAATCGGGGCGTCAGCCCCAGCATTTT.

This clonotype has a count of ten or more. The rearrangement links TRBV12-3 or TRBV12-4 to TRBJ2-7; 8 bases are shared with TRBD2. The CDR3 has 14 residues. J gave up 6 bases and V 7 bases, and 11 bases lay outside the gene matches. CDR3 protein: CASTRHGRGGEQYF. DNA for the CDR3: TGTGCCAGCACCCGTCACGGGAGGGGAGGCGAGCAGTACTTC.

This clonotype was counted at least ten times. The rearrangement joins TRBV10-3 to TRBJ1-5; a weak D match, TRBD1 (5 bases). V gave up 2 bases and J gave up 7 bases, with 15 bases separating them. There are 15 residues in the CDR3. The germline V gene encodes CDR1 ENHRY and CDR2 SYGVKD. This CDR3 is CAISERGGPEQPQHF. CDR3 nucleotide sequence: TGTGCCATCAGTGAGCGGGGGGGTCCAGAGCAGCCCCAGCATTTT.

In its sample, this clonotype was seen many times. The chain recombines TRBV12-3 or TRBV12-4 with TRBJ1-2; D is perhaps TRBD1 (6 bases). The CDR3 extends over 12 amino acids. V lost 2 bases and J lost 8, with 9 bases in between. CDR3 sequence (DNA): TGTGCCAGCAGTTTATCAGGGGCCGGCTACACCTTC. It yields the protein CASSLSGAGYTF.

This clonotype was recorded many times. This chain connects TRBV20-1 to TRBJ2-3, with no clear D. CDR1 DFQATT and CDR2 SNEGSKA come from the germline V gene (reference sequence). V lost 5 bases and J lost 0, with 12 bases in between. The CDR3 has 14 amino acids. The DNA of the CDR3 is TGCAGTGCTCGCCCCCGTAGTAGCACAGATACGCAGTATTTT. Its translation is CSARPRSSTDTQYF.

This clonotype was seen only a few times. Just one base apart from a much larger clone, this may be a read error. The chain couples TRBV4-1 to TRBJ1-5, with D possibly matching TRBD1 (6 bases). The CDR3 extends over 16 amino acids. Trimming left V 4 bases short and J 4 bases short, with 17 bases between. CDR1 and CDR2 from the germline V gene are MGHRA and YSYEKL. The CDR3 here is CASSLGTGRRNQPQHF. The CDR3 nucleotides read TGCGCCAGCAGCCTAGGAACAGGGAGAAGAAATCAGCCCCAGCATTTT.

The CDR3 nucleotides are TGTGCCAGCAGCGTCCTCGCACTCACAGAGTCCTACGAGCAGTACTTC. As protein: CASSVLALTESYEQYF. The rearrangement joins TRBV9 to TRBJ2-7, with no clear D. The V end was cut by 2 bases, the J end by 1 base, with 16 bases between. CDR3 length: 16 residues. Germline V lookup: CDR1 SGDLS, CDR2 YYNGEE.

This rearrangement joins TRBV21-1 to TRBJ2-1; no check of the table's D call, TRBD1, against the DNA was made. TRBV21-1 is classified as a pseudogene. The CDR3 extends over 15 amino acids. CDR3 nucleotides: TGTGCCTATACAAGGAGGGGCGACTCCTACAATGAGCAGTTCTTC. Translation gives CAYTRRGDSYNEQFF.

Worth noting for this clonotype: A read error is possible here, since a much larger clone lies one base away. The rearrangement links TRBV20-1 to TRBJ2-3; 8 nucleotides agree with TRBD2. CDR1 and CDR2 (germline): DFQATT, SNEGSKA (reference sequence). V gave up 6 bases and J gave up 2 bases; unmatched junction bases: 10. The CDR3 sequence is 15 residues long. The CDR3 reads CSAPGGTQTTDTQYF. The CDR3 DNA sequence: TGCAGTGCGCCGGGGGGGACACAGACCACAGATACGCAGTATTTT.

At least ten counts were recorded for this clonotype. V is TRBV5-1 and J is TRBJ2-1; tentative D call: TRBD2 (6 bases). With 4 bases removed from V and 9 bases from J, the gap between germline ends came to 14 bases. The CDR3 loop spans 13 amino acids. CDR1 is SGHRS and CDR2 is YFSETQ in the germline V gene. CDR3 DNA: TGCGCCAGCAGCAGTTCTAGCGTTGGTGAGCAGTTCTTC. This encodes CASSSSSVGEQFF.

This clonotype was detected many times. The CDR3 is CASSSHSGRGTGELFF. DNA of the CDR3: TGTGCCAGCAGCTCTCACAGCGGGAGAGGCACCGGGGAGCTGTTTTTT. The chain carries TRBV7-2 and TRBJ2-2; the match to TRBD2 covers 8 bases. The V gene's germline CDR1 is SGHTA and CDR2 FQGNSA. V was clipped by 4 bases and J by 4 bases; unmatched bases: 8. This CDR3 has 16 amino acids.

At least ten counts were recorded for this clonotype. J is TRBJ1-2 and V is TRBV7-6; 9 bases fit TRBD1. CDR3 length: 15 amino acids. Germline V gene data show CDR1 as SGHVS and CDR2 as FNYEAQ. J gave up 5 bases and V 5 bases, and 9 bases lay outside the gene matches. CDR3 sequence: CASSLTGGAEYGYTF. DNA for the CDR3: TGTGCCAGCAGCCTAACAGGGGGCGCAGAGTATGGCTACACCTTC.

This clonotype came up many times. The chain couples TRBV4-1 to TRBJ2-3; the D gene is possibly TRBD2 (6 bases). CDR3 length equals 15 residues. V was cut by 4 bases and J by 6 bases, with 17 bases left in between. Germline CDR1 reads MGHRA; CDR2 reads YSYEKL. The CDR3 nucleotides are TGCGCCAGCAGCCCACCGGGACTGCCAGCGGATACGCAGTATTTT. Residues: CASSPPGLPADTQYF.

Ten or more counts support this clonotype. The chain carries TRBV6-1 and TRBJ1-6; maybe TRBD1 (6 bases). Trimming cost V 4 bases and J 10 bases, with 20 bases left between them. There are 16 residues in the CDR3. Germline CDR1 MNHNS, CDR2 SASEGT. DNA of the CDR3: TGTGCCAGCAGTGTAAACCGGGGGGCCTCTGGGTCACCCCTCCACTTT. Translation: CASSVNRGASGSPLHF.

This clonotype showed up many times. The rearrangement uses TRBV5-1 and TRBJ2-7; TRBD1 aligns across 8 bases. This CDR3 region has 15 residues. J gave up 4 bases and V 4 bases, and 10 bases lay outside the gene matches. Germline V gives CDR1 SGHRS, CDR2 YFSETQ. The chain's CDR3 is CASSPGTGWSYEQYF. CDR3 nucleotide sequence: TGCGCCAGCAGCCCCGGGACAGGATGGTCTTACGAGCAGTACTTC.

This clonotype was counted between two and nine times. This sequence joins TRBV6-1 and TRBJ2-7, with TRBD1 matching over 9 bases. Germline values: CDR1 MNHNS, CDR2 SASEGT. The CDR3 spans 15 residues. After removal of 6 bases from V and 2 bases from J, the junction contained 8 bases not matched to a gene. This CDR3 is CASRKRDRDTYEQYF. The CDR3 DNA sequence: TGTGCCAGCAGGAAAAGGGACAGGGACACCTACGAGCAGTACTTC.

This clonotype was observed many times. This chain joins TRBV4-1 and TRBJ2-1, with TRBD2 identical over 7 bases. V dropped 0 bases and J dropped 9; count of bases not matched to a gene: 14. The CDR3 extends over 17 amino acids. Looked up from germline, CDR1 is MGHRA and CDR2 is YSYEKL. The CDR3 coding sequence is TGCGCCAGCAGCCAAGAGTCTAGCGGAGCCATCTCGGGTGAGCAGTTCTTC. Translated, it gives CASSQESSGAISGEQFF.

The rearrangement links TRBV7-9 to TRBJ1-1, with a tentative D call TRBD1 (6 bases). V gave up 6 bases and J gave up 5 bases, with 16 bases separating them. This CDR3 is 14 amino acids long. CDR1 and CDR2 from the germline V gene are SEHNR and FQNEAQ (reference sequence). This CDR3 is CASRGHSEGTEAFF. As DNA, the CDR3 is TGTGCCAGCAGGGGACACTCGGAGGGGACTGAAGCTTTCTTT.

Many counts were recorded for this clonotype. The DNA for the CDR3 is TGTGCCAGCTCACCGACTAGCGGGACGTACGAGCAGTACTTC. Translation: CASSPTSGTYEQYF. The chain combines TRBV18 with TRBJ2-7; 11 bases match TRBD2. CDR1 and CDR2 from the germline V gene are KGHSH and LQKENI. The CDR3 is 14 residues long. Germline trimming cut 3 bases from V and 4 bases from J; bases unmatched to any gene: 2.

There are a few counts of this clonotype. The chain is built from TRBV6-1 and TRBJ2-7, with 9 bases that match TRBD1. Germline V gene lookup returns CDR1 MNHNS and CDR2 SASEGT. With 6 bases clipped from V and 4 bases from J, the junction kept 13 bases outside the gene matches. This CDR3 has 16 residues. The CDR3 is CASSVPEGQGTYEQYF. CDR3 sequence (DNA): TGTGCCAGCAGCGTACCGGAGGGACAGGGAACGTACGAGCAGTACTTC.

The table lists this clonotype with a few counts. The V gene is TRBV12-3 or TRBV12-4, the J gene TRBJ2-2; D gene unclear. CDR3 length: 16 residues. V was shortened by 2 bases and J by 1 base, with 11 bases between the two germline ends. This chain's CDR3 is CASSLSLRRNTGELFF. CDR3 bases: TGTGCCAGCAGTTTATCGCTTCGGAGGAACACCGGGGAGCTGTTTTTT.

This clonotype showed up many times. V usage is TRBV5-1 and J usage is TRBJ2-3; D may be TRBD1 (5 bases). Trimming shortened V by 7 bases and J by 1 base, and 10 bases separated the two germline ends. The CDR3 is 13 amino acids. The germline CDR1 and CDR2 sequences are SGHRS and YFSETQ. DNA for the CDR3: TGCGCCAGCGCTACAGGAGGCACAGATACGCAGTATTTT. It yields the protein CASATGGTDTQYF.

The V and J genes are TRBV15 and TRBJ2-2, with D tentatively TRBD2 (6 bases). V was clipped by 1 base and J by 3 bases, with 15 bases between them. This CDR3 comprises 17 residues. Germline values: CDR1 LNHNV, CDR2 YYDKDF (reference sequence). The CDR3 DNA sequence: TGTGCCACCAGCAGAGGGGGGGTGGGCAGTTACACCGGGGAGCTGTTTTTT. Protein: CATSRGGVGSYTGELFF.

This clonotype has a count of ten or more. The V call is TRBV5-1, the J call TRBJ2-5, with TRBD1 matching over 7 bases. Germline V lookup: CDR1 SGHRS, CDR2 YFSETQ. This CDR3 is built from 15 residues. Trimming removed 0 bases from V and 0 bases from J; junction bases left unmatched: 2. CDR3 residues: CASSLAGQYQETQYF. The CDR3 coding sequence is TGCGCCAGCAGCTTGGCGGGACAGTACCAAGAGACCCAGTACTTC. Drawing the rest from reference TRBV5-1 and TRBJ2-5, the complete variable domain is KAGVTQTPRYLIKTRGQQVTLSCSPISGHRSVSWYQQTPGQGLQFLFEYFSETQRNKGNFPGRFSGRQFSNSRSEMNVSTLELGDSALYLCASSLAGQYQETQYFGPGTRLLVL.

At least ten counts were recorded for this clonotype. This chain joins TRBV30 and TRBJ1-4; D unresolved. V was clipped by 0 bases and J by 6 bases, with 14 bases between them. Looked up from germline, CDR1 is GTSNPN and CDR2 is SVGIG (reference sequence). The CDR3 is 15 amino acids. The CDR3: CAWSVRAGNYEKLFF. The DNA of the CDR3 is TGTGCCTGGAGTGTACGGGCGGGGAATTATGAAAAACTGTTTTTT.